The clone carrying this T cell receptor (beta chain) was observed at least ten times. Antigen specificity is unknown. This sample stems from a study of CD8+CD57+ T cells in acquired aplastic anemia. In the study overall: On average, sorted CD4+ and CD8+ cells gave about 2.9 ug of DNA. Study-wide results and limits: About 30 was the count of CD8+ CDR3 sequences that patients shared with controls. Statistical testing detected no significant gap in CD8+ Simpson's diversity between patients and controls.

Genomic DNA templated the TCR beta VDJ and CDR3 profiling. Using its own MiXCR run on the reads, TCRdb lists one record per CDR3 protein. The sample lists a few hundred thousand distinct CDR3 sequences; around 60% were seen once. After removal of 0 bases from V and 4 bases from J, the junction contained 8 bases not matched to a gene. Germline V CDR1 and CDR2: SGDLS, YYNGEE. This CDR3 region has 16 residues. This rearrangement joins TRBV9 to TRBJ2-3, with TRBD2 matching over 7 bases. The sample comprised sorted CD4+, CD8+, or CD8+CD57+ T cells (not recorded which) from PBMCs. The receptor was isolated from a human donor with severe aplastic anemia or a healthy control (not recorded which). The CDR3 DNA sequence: TGTGCCAGCAGCGTAGGGGCGGGGGTAGGGGCAGATACGCAGTATTTT. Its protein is CASSVGAGVGADTQYF.